The T cell receptor beta chain under discussion was sequenced for a study of OX40 agonist ivuxolimab in advanced cancers. In regard to this clone: Its antigen remains unknown.

Notes on the study in general: Among the lowest peripheral clonal expansion occurred in 0.1-3.0 mg/kg partial responders.

Trimming took off 0 bases at V and 2 bases at J, with 14 bases between the two ends. Germline assignment: CDR1 SGHDT and CDR2 YYEEEE. The CDR3 runs 16 residues. Clones were read by immunoSEQ multiplex PCR, and TCRdb kept only the in-frame ones, dropping some. The sample has some 59,000 clones, roughly 88% seen once; the top ten hold 2.4%. This sequence was found in an adult with an advanced solid tumor such as melanoma, head and neck, liver or kidney cancer. V is TRBV5-6 and J is TRBJ1-1, with D perhaps matching TRBD1 (5 bases). Sample: CD4+ or CD8+ T cells sorted from blood, taken in a trial of the OX40 agonist ivuxolimab. Here the CDR3 reads CASSLVGGGFNTEAFF. The CDR3 nucleotides are TGTGCCAGCAGCTTGGTCGGTGGGGGGTTTAACACTGAAGCTTTCTTT.